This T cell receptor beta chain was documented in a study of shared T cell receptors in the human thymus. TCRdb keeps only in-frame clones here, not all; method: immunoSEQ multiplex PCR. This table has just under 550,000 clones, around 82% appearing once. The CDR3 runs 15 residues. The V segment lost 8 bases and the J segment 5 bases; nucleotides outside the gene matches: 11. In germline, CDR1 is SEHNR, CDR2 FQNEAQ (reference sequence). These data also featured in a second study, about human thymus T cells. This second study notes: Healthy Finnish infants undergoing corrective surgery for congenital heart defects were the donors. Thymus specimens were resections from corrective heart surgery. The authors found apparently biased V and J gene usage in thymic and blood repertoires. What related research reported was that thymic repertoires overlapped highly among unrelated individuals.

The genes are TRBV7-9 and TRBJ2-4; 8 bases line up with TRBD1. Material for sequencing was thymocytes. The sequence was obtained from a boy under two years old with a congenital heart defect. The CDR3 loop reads CASFSGATGENIQYF. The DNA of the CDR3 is TGTGCCAGCTTCTCCGGGGCGACAGGGGAAAACATTCAGTACTTC.